These 2 T cell receptor beta chains originate from one sample sequenced in a study of blood T cell repertoires in COVID-19. Measured with immunoSEQ multiplex PCR; TCRdb has only the in-frame clones, and not every one. This table has 250,000 or so clones, roughly 85% appearing once. The source material was PBMCs or T cells enriched from blood (not recorded which). These receptors came from a woman between 35 and 50 years old who had been exposed to COVID-19.

J is TRBJ1-5 and V is TRBV7-8; D unresolved. Trimming pared 2 bases from V and 3 bases from J, leaving 5 bases between. Germline CDR1 reads SGHVS; CDR2 reads FQNEAQ. This CDR3 region has 13 residues. CDR3 in DNA: TGTGCCAGCAGCTTATCAGTCAATCAGCCCCAGCATTTT. Its protein product is CASSLSVNQPQHF.

In this sample, this clone turned up once. This sequence joins TRBV25-1 and TRBJ1-1; D gene unclear. CDR1 and CDR2 from the germline V gene are MGHDK and SYGVNS. CDR3 length: 12 residues. V dropped 2 bases and J dropped 4 bases, with 5 bases sitting between them. DNA of the CDR3: TGTGCCAGCAGTGAACCCATCACTGAAGCTTTCTTT. The encoded protein is CASSEPITEAFF.